The 3 T cell receptor beta chains below come from one sample, sequenced in a study of PD-1 blockade in classical Hodgkin lymphoma. Every single patient, without exception, relapsed after autologous stem cell transplantation, and brentuximab vedotin exposure varied. Profiling relied on immunoSEQ multiplex PCR, and the TCRdb table lists in-frame clones only, not all of them. The sample shows some 40,000 clones, approximately 69% of them seen only once. This material consisted of peripheral blood mononuclear cells (PBMCs), taken before the second cycle of nivolumab. These receptors were taken from a human donor with classical Hodgkin lymphoma.

This clone came up a few times. V usage is TRBV9 and J usage is TRBJ1-6; D remains unclear. Germline V gene sequence: CDR1 SGDLS, CDR2 YYNGEE. Trimming cost V 0 bases and J 8 bases, with 6 bases left between them. This CDR3 has 13 residues. CDR3 coding DNA: TGTGCCAGCAGCGTAGGCCCGGATTCACCCCTCCACTTT. This codes for CASSVGPDSPLHF.

The sample holds a few counts of this clone. This chain links TRBV5-1 with TRBJ1-2; D is undetermined. Trimming took 2 bases from V and 2 from J, leaving 10 bases between them. The CDR3 consists of 14 residues. The V gene's germline CDR1 is SGHRS and CDR2 YFSETQ. In DNA form, the CDR3 reads TGCGCCAGCAGCTTATTCCCGGGGAACTATGGCTACACCTTC. The encoded protein is CASSLFPGNYGYTF.

V is TRBV21-1 and J is TRBJ2-7. TRBV21-1 is shown as a pseudogene. This CDR3 region has 17 residues. In DNA, the CDR3 is TGTGCCAGCAGCAAAGAAGGTCCCGGGCCAGCCCCCTACGAGCAGTACTTC. Residues: CASSKEGPGPAPYEQYF.